These T cell receptor beta chains were read from a single sample in a study of regulatory T cells in long-lasting Graves disease. TCRdb recomputed calls from the multiplex PCR reads with MiXCR, one row per CDR3 protein. This sample has approximately 400,000 distinct CDR3 sequences, with about 15% found just once. This same sample was also part of a study on T cells in Graves' hyperthyroidism and ophthalmopathy.

Sequencing was performed on peripheral blood mononuclear cells (PBMCs), taken at new diagnosis, from a patient treated with antithyroid drugs. These receptors originate from a woman in her thirties with Graves disease. CDR3s include the opening cysteine and the closing phenylalanine or tryptophan. D genes are given only for firm matches. Clone size is not always given. Where it is, it says once, few, many or a class for expanded clones.

>TRBD1|TRBJ1-5|few|15|TRBV27
CASSKQGRGNQPQHF
TGTGCCAGCAGTAAACAGGGGAGAGGCAATCAGCCCCAGCATTTT
>.|TRBJ2-7|few|13|TRBV6-1
CASRVTGIYEQYF
TGTGCCAGCAGGGTTACAGGCATCTACGAGCAGTACTTC
>.|TRBJ2-5|many|14|TRBV5-1
CASSFHRERQTQYF
TGCGCCAGCAGCTTTCACAGGGAGCGGCAGACCCAGTACTTC
>.|TRBJ1-5|many|14|TRBV6-1
CASRTTGSNQPQHF
TGTGCCAGCAGAACTACGGGTAGCAATCAGCCCCAGCATTTT
>.|TRBJ2-1|.|14|TRBV2
CASHTPGHYNEQFF
TGTGCCAGCCACACCCCGGGACATTACAATGAGCAGTTCTTC
>TRBD1|TRBJ2-6|.|19|TRBV3-1
CASSQAWRTGGSGANVLTF
TGTGCCAGCAGCCAGGCGTGGAGGACAGGGGGCTCGGGGGCCAACGTCCTGACTTTC
>TRBD2|TRBJ2-3|.|18|TRBV6-2/TRBV6-3
CASSYSSSGKRPTDTQYF
TGTGCCAGCAGTTACTCTTCTAGCGGGAAGAGACCAACAGATACGCAGTATTTT
>.|TRBJ1-2|many|18|TRBV30
CAWSVGDLTNLFSYGYTF
TGTGCCTGGAGTGTAGGGGATCTCACAAATCTTTTCTCCTATGGCTACACCTTC
>.|TRBJ2-7|few|15|TRBV7-6
CASSPMTGRMGEQYF
TGTGCCAGCAGCCCTATGACAGGGAGGATGGGTGAGCAGTACTTC
>.|TRBJ2-3|many|13|TRBV20-1
CSARDSQRDTQYF
TGCAGTGCTAGAGATTCCCAGAGGGATACGCAGTATTTT
>.|TRBJ2-6|many|17|TRBV27
CASSFWDIRRGANVLTF
TGTGCCAGCAGTTTTTGGGATATCCGCCGGGGGGCCAACGTCCTGACTTTC
>TRBD1|TRBJ1-2|.|15|TRBV6-5
CASSYPGQGSYGYTF
TGTGCCAGCAGTTACCCCGGACAGGGTAGCTATGGCTACACCTTC
>TRBD1|TRBJ1-2|.|15|TRBV15
CATSMGTGGNYGYTF
TGTGCCACCAGCATGGGGACAGGGGGCAACTATGGCTACACCTTC
>TRBD2|TRBJ2-3|medium-sized|12|TRBV20-1
CSSRGGTDTQYF
TGCAGTTCACGGGGGGGCACAGATACGCAGTATTTT
>TRBD2|TRBJ2-3|many|15|TRBV24-1
CATSTSGRAGDTQYF
TGTGCCACCAGTACTAGCGGGAGGGCCGGAGATACGCAGTATTTT
>.|TRBJ1-1|.|14|TRBV2
CASRGPGANTEAFF
TGTGCCAGCAGAGGCCCGGGTGCCAACACTGAAGCTTTCTTT
>.|TRBJ2-1|.|15|TRBV2
CASSEDGSSYNEQLF
TGTGCCAGCAGTGAGGACGGGAGCTCCTACAATGAGCAGCTCTTC
>TRBD2|TRBJ2-3|few|16|TRBV9
CASSPVAGGGTDTQYF
TGTGCCAGCAGCCCTGTAGCGGGAGGGGGGACAGATACGCAGTATTTT
>.|TRBJ2-7|many|13|TRBV20-1
CSASFRDPNEQYF
TGCAGTGCTAGTTTCCGGGACCCCAACGAGCAGTACTTC
>.|TRBJ1-2|many|14|TRBV24-1
CATSDPTGNYGYTF
TGTGCCACCAGTGACCCTACAGGAAACTATGGCTACACCTTC
>.|TRBJ2-3|many|12|TRBV7-9
CASSLPGDTQYF
TGTGCCAGCAGCTTACCGGGTGATACGCAGTATTTT
>TRBD2|TRBJ2-7|many|16|TRBV2
CASRGTSLAGIHEQYF
TGTGCCAGCAGGGGGACAAGCTTAGCGGGAATCCACGAGCAGTACTTC
>TRBD2|TRBJ2-3|.|17|TRBV11-2
CASSLSRRSSGTDTQYF
TGTGCCAGCAGCTTGTCCCGGAGGTCTAGCGGGACAGATACGCAGTATTTT
>.|TRBJ2-3|few|16|TRBV5-1
CASSKLTQGGTDTQYF
TGCGCCAGCAGCAAGCTTACTCAGGGAGGCACAGATACGCAGTATTTT
>.|TRBJ2-1|many|15|TRBV6-1
CASRASGRDANEQFF
TGTGCCAGCAGGGCATCGGGTCGAGACGCCAATGAGCAGTTCTTC
>TRBD2|TRBJ2-1|.|14|TRBV20-1
CSAPELAGNDEQFF
TGCAGTGCCCCCGAGCTAGCGGGAAACGATGAGCAGTTCTTC
>TRBD1|TRBJ1-5|few|15|TRBV27
CASSRTGFSNQPQHF
TGTGCCAGCAGTAGGACAGGGTTTAGCAATCAGCCCCAGCATTTT
>TRBD2|TRBJ2-3|.|15|TRBV29-1
CSVAGLAGRTDTQYF
TGCAGCGTTGCGGGACTAGCGGGACGGACAGATACGCAGTATTTT
>.|TRBJ1-6|.|15|TRBV15
CATSRDSPDNSPLHF
TGTGCCACCAGCAGAGATTCACCGGATAATTCACCCCTCCACTTT
>.|TRBJ2-7|many|13|TRBV20-1
CSAFGTEQFEQYF
TGCAGTGCTTTCGGGACTGAGCAGTTCGAGCAGTACTTC
>.|TRBJ1-1|many|13|TRBV12-3/TRBV12-4
CASSLGGVAEAFF
TGTGCCAGCAGTTTAGGGGGGGTTGCTGAAGCTTTCTTT
>TRBD1|TRBJ2-1|many|15|TRBV11-2
CASSLVRDRAHEQFF
TGTGCCAGCAGCTTAGTGAGGGACAGGGCCCATGAGCAGTTCTTC
>.|TRBJ1-1|many|18|TRBV5-1
CASSSTPQTTSGNTEAFF
TGCGCCAGCAGCTCAACACCCCAGACCACGAGTGGGAACACTGAAGCTTTCTTT
>.|TRBJ1-1|few|15|TRBV9
CASSVAGGMNTEAFF
TGTGCCAGCAGCGTAGCGGGGGGGATGAACACTGAAGCTTTCTTT
>.|TRBJ2-1|few|11|TRBV5-1
CASSLHHEQFF
TGCGCCAGCAGCCTTCATCATGAGCAGTTCTTC
>.|TRBJ1-4|few|15|TRBV4-1
CASSQKGLTNEKLFF
TGCGCCAGCAGCCAAAAGGGACTAACTAATGAAAAACTGTTTTTT
>.|TRBJ2-7|many|17|TRBV12-5
CASAPREYTGNSYEQYF
TGTGCTAGTGCCCCAAGGGAGTATACGGGAAACTCCTACGAGCAGTACTTC
>TRBD2|TRBJ2-7|many|12|TRBV4-1
CASSHLAGEQYF
TGTGCCAGCAGCCACCTAGCGGGCGAGCAGTACTTC
>.|TRBJ2-3|.|13|TRBV19
CASNSGSTDTQYF
TGTGCCAGTAATTCAGGCAGCACAGATACGCAGTATTTT
>.|TRBJ2-7|.|13|TRBV20-1
CSARLADHYEQYF
TGCAGTGCTAGGTTGGCGGACCACTACGAGCAGTACTTC
>.|TRBJ1-2|.|13|TRBV12-3/TRBV12-4
CASSLGQKNGYTF
TGTGCCAGCAGCCTTGGACAGAAGAATGGCTACACCTTC
>.|TRBJ1-4|many|14|TRBV11-2
CASSLTLSAEKLFF
TGTGCCAGCAGCTTAACATTGTCTGCCGAAAAACTGTTTTTT
>TRBD2|TRBJ2-7|many|16|TRBV5-5
CASSLDGGGSVYEQYF
TGTGCCAGCAGCTTGGACGGTGGCGGGAGTGTGTACGAGCAGTACTTC
>TRBD2|TRBJ2-7|many|14|TRBV12-3/TRBV12-4
CASRLGLGIYEQYF
TGTGCCAGCCGTTTGGGACTAGGGATCTACGAGCAGTACTTC
>.|TRBJ1-1|many|14|TRBV28
CASARGDVNTEAFF
TGTGCCAGCGCTCGGGGGGACGTGAACACTGAAGCTTTCTTT
>.|TRBJ2-7|.|17|TRBV7-3
CASSSPPGWGSSYEQYF
TGTGCCAGCAGCTCGCCACCCGGCTGGGGGAGCTCCTACGAGCAGTACTTC
>TRBD1|TRBJ2-7|many|15|TRBV30
CAWRLPRDRNYEQYF
TGTGCCTGGCGCTTACCTCGGGACAGAAACTACGAGCAGTACTTC
>.|TRBJ1-1|.|14|TRBV19
CASRPQGLSTEAFF
TGTGCCAGTAGACCCCAGGGGTTGAGCACTGAAGCTTTCTTT
>.|TRBJ1-5|.|15|TRBV18
CASSPPGNSNQPQHF
TGTGCCAGCTCACCACCGGGGAATAGCAATCAGCCCCAGCATTTT
>.|TRBJ2-7|.|13|TRBV9
CACRGLSSYEQYF
TGTGCCTGTCGGGGGTTGAGCTCCTACGAGCAGTACTTC
>TRBD1|TRBJ1-1|many|16|TRBV12-3/TRBV12-4
CASSLGQGRMNTEAFF
TGTGCCAGCAGTTTGGGACAGGGGCGAATGAACACTGAAGCTTTCTTT
>.|TRBJ2-7|many|14|TRBV7-9
CASSPTRNSYEQYF
TGTGCCAGCAGCCCGACTAGGAACTCCTACGAGCAGTACTTC
>.|TRBJ1-2|few|13|TRBV7-9
CASTEGNEYGYTF
TGTGCCAGCACCGAGGGAAACGAGTATGGCTACACCTTC